This TCR beta chain stems from a study of T cells after yellow fever vaccination. Only a few counts were recorded for this clonotype. Its cognate antigen is unknown. V lost 9 bases and J 15 bases, leaving 12 bases between the germline ends. CDR3 size: 9 residues. The germline CDR1 and CDR2 sequences are MGHDK and SYGVNS. General observations from the study: Secondary responses were weaker yet peaked faster, day 5 versus 15.

TCRdb ran MiXCR on the 5' RACE reads and lists one entry per CDR3 protein. The sample includes 450,000 to 650,000 distinct CDR3 sequences, just over 20% of them seen just once. This chain links TRBV25-1 with TRBJ2-1; D unresolved. The clonotype comes from a young man who received the YFV17D yellow fever vaccine. The sequenced sample was PBMCs, obtained 20 to 25 days after the first yellow fever vaccination. CDR3 amino acids: CARPRKGFF. The CDR3, as DNA: TGTGCCAGACCACGGAAGGGGTTCTTC.